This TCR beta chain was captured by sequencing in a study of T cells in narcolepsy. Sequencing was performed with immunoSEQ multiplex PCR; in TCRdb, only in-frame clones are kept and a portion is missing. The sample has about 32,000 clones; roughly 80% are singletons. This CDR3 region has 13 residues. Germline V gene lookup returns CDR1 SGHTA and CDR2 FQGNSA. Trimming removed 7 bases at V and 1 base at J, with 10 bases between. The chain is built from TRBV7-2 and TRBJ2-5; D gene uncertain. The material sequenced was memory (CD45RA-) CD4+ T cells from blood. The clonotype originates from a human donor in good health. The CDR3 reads CASNWTPQETQYF. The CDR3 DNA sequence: TGTGCCAGCAACTGGACGCCCCAAGAGACCCAGTACTTC.